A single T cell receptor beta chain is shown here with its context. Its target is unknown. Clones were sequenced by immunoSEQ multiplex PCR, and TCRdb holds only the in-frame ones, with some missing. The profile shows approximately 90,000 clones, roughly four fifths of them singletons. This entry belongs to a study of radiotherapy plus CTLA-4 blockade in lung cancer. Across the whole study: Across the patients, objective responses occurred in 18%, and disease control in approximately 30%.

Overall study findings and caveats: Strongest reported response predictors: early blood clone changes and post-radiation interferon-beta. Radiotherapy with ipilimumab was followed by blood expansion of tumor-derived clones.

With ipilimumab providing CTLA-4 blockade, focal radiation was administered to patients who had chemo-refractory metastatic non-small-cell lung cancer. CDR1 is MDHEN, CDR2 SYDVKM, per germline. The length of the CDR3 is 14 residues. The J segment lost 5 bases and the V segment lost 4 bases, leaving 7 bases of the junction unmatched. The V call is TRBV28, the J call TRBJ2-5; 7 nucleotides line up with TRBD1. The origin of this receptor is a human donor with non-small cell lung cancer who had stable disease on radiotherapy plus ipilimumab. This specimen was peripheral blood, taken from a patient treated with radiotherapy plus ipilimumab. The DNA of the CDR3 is TGTGCCAGCAGTTCACAGGGGTGGAGGGAGACCCAGTACTTC. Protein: CASSSQGWRETQYF.